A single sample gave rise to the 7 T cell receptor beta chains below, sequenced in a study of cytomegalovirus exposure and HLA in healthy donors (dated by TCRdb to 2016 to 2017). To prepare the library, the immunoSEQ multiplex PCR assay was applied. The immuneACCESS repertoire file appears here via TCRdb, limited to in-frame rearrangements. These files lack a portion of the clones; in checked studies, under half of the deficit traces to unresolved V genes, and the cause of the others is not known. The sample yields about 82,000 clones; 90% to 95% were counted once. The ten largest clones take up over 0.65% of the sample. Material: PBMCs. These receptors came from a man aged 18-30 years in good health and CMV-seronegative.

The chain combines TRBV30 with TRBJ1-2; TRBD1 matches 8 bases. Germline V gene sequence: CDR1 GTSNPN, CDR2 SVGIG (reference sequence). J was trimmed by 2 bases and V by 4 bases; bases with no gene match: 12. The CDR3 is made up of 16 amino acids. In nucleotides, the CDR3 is TGTGCCTGGAATAGCCTGACAGGGGAGGGCAACTATGGCTACACCTTC. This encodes CAWNSLTGEGNYGYTF.

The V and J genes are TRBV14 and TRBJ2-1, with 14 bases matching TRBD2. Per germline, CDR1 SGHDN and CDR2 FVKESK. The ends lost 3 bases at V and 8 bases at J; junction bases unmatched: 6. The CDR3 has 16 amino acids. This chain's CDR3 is CASSQTSGRDWYEQFF. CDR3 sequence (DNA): TGTGCCAGCAGCCAGACTAGCGGGAGGGATTGGTATGAGCAGTTCTTC.

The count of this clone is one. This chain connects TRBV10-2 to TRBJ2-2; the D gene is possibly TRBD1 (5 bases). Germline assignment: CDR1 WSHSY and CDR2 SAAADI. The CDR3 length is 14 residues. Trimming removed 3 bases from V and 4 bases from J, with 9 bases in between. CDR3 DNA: TGCGCCAGCAGTGACAGGGTTCCCACCGGGGAGCTGTTTTTT. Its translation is CASSDRVPTGELFF.

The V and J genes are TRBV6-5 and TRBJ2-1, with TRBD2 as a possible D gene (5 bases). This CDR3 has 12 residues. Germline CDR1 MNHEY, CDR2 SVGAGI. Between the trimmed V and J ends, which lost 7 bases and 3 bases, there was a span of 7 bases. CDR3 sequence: CASTTSYNEQFF. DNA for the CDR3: TGTGCCAGCACTACTAGCTACAATGAGCAGTTCTTC.

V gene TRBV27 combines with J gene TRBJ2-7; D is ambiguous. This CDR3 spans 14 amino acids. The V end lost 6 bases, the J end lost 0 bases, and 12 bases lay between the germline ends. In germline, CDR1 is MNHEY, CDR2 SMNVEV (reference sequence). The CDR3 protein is CASSPSLASYEQYF. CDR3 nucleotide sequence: TGTGCCAGCAGCCCTAGTCTGGCCTCCTACGAGCAGTACTTC.

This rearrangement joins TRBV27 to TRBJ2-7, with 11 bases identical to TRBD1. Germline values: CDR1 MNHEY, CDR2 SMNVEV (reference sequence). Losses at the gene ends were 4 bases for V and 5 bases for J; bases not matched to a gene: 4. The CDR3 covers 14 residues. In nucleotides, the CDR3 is TGTGCCAGCAGTTCTGGGACAGGGGGGAACGAGCAGTACTTC. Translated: CASSSGTGGNEQYF.

For the CDR3, the DNA is TGTGCCATCAATACGGATCGAGGTTCACCCCTCCACTTT. It yields the protein CAINTDRGSPLHF. The rearrangement uses TRBV10-3 and TRBJ1-6; unclear D gene. Per the germline V gene, CDR1 is ENHRY and CDR2 is SYGVKD. CDR3 length: 13 residues. Trimming removed 7 bases at V and 9 bases at J, with 13 bases between.